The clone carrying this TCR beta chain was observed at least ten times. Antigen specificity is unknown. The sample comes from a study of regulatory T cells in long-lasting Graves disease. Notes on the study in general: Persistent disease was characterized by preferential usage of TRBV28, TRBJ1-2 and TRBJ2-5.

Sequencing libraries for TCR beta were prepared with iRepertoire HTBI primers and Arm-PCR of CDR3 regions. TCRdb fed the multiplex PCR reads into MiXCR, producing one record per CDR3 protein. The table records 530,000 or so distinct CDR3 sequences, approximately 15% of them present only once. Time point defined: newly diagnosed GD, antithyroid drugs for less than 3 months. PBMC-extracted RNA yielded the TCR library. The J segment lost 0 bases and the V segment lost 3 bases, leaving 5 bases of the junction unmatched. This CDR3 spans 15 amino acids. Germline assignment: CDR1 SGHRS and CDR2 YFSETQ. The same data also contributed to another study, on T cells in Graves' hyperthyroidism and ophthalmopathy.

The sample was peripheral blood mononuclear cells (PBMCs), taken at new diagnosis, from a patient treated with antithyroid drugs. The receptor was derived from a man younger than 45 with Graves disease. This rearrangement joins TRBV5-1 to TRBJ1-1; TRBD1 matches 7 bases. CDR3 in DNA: TGCGCCAGCAGCTCCAGGGGGGAGGTGAACACTGAAGCTTTCTTT. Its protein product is CASSSRGEVNTEAFF.